A single T cell receptor (beta chain) is shown here with its context. The data were produced by immunoSEQ multiplex PCR, yet TCRdb's version contains in-frame clones alone and is incomplete. The repertoire consists of roughly 300,000 clones, with around 86% occurring once and the leading ten covering about 0.91%. Trimming cost V 6 bases and J 4 bases; bases outside gene matches: 10. Germline loops: CDR1 MGHDK, CDR2 SYGVNS. The CDR3 consists of 15 residues. This sample was included in a study of cytomegalovirus exposure and HLA in healthy donors. The donors were members of the validation cohort comprising about 120 subjects, separate from the roughly 700-subject first cohort.

The TCR originated in a woman between 18 and 29 years old in good health and CMV-seronegative. The chain uses TRBV25-1 and TRBJ2-3; 7 nucleotides agree with TRBD1. Sequencing used PBMCs. CDR3 DNA sequence: TGTGCCAGCAGCGAACAGGGGTTTCTCGCAGATACGCAGTATTTT. Its translation: CASSEQGFLADTQYF.